A selection of T cell receptor beta chains follows, all from one sample in a study of HIV-infected children after antiretroviral therapy interruption. A single record per CDR3 protein comes from TCRdb applying MiXCR to the 3' RACE reads. The top ten clones hold around 1% of a sample with about 40,000 distinct CDR3 sequences, around 7% of them seen once. Sequencing was performed on CD45RA+ CD4+ T cells from PBMCs, pooled from several time points, taken from a donor given antiretroviral therapy, either interrupted or continuous. Receptors were obtained from a pool of human donors with HIV. CDR3s include the opening cysteine and the closing phenylalanine or tryptophan. D genes are given only for firm matches.

D: .
J: TRBJ2-7
V: TRBV28
length: 16
CDR3: CASSLAAREITLEQYF

D: .
J: TRBJ2-1
V: TRBV12-3/TRBV12-4
length: 15
CDR3: CASSPVRRGLNEQFF

D: .
J: TRBJ1-6
V: TRBV12-3/TRBV12-4
length: 12
CDR3: CASSPLGSPLHF

D: .
J: TRBJ1-5
V: TRBV20-1
length: 15
CDR3: CSARKQGQGNQPQHF

D: TRBD2
J: TRBJ2-3
V: TRBV29-1
length: 16
CDR3: CSVKAGTSGRTDTQYF

D: .
J: TRBJ2-5
V: TRBV5-6
length: 15
CDR3: CASSFRTQTQETQYF

D: TRBD2
J: TRBJ2-5
V: TRBV5-1
length: 14
CDR3: CASSLAIAGETQYF

D: .
J: TRBJ2-2
V: TRBV28
length: 14
CDR3: CASSRTPNTGQLYF

D: .
J: TRBJ1-5
V: TRBV7-6
length: 14
CDR3: CASSLGGVNQPQHF

D: .
J: TRBJ2-2
V: TRBV29-1
length: 13
CDR3: CSVGGQRTGELFF

D: .
J: TRBJ2-6
V: TRBV18
length: 16
CDR3: CASSPRASPGANVLTF

D: .
J: TRBJ2-7
V: TRBV19
length: 16
CDR3: CASSTVARQSSAEQYF

D: .
J: TRBJ2-3
V: TRBV29-1
length: 13
CDR3: CSVGGQSTDTQYF

D: .
J: TRBJ1-5
V: TRBV28
length: 17
CDR3: CASSTGTSPQWSQPQHF

D: .
J: TRBJ1-1
V: TRBV11-2
length: 14
CDR3: CASSLVEGDTEAFF

D: .
J: TRBJ1-1
V: TRBV27
length: 17
CDR3: CASRILWGPGRDTEAFF

D: TRBD2
J: TRBJ2-7
V: TRBV10-3
length: 13
CDR3: CAIGGTSGREQYF

D: .
J: TRBJ1-3
V: TRBV7-8
length: 14
CDR3: CASSRSRSGNTIYF

D: .
J: TRBJ2-7
V: TRBV4-1
length: 15
CDR3: CASSPITTRDHEQYF

D: TRBD1
J: TRBJ1-6
V: TRBV6-2/TRBV6-3
length: 15
CDR3: CASSSGTGPLSPLHF

D: .
J: TRBJ2-7
V: TRBV6-1
length: 15
CDR3: CASFQLQGKNYEQYF

D: TRBD2
J: TRBJ2-1
V: TRBV29-1
length: 15
CDR3: CSVAFFAGGEDEQFF

D: .
J: TRBJ1-5
V: TRBV23-1
length: 16
CDR3: CASSQTSTPSNQPQHF

D: TRBD2
J: TRBJ2-1
V: TRBV5-1
length: 15
CDR3: CASSRIAGALDEQFF

D: TRBD1
J: TRBJ1-3
V: TRBV19
length: 14
CDR3: CASSPGGSGNTLYF

D: .
J: TRBJ1-1
V: TRBV19
length: 14
CDR3: CASSIVGSVAEAFF

D: .
J: TRBJ2-4
V: TRBV7-9
length: 17
CDR3: CASSLELSFLAKNIQYF

D: .
J: TRBJ2-7
V: TRBV29-1
length: 13
CDR3: CSVDLGGAYEQYF